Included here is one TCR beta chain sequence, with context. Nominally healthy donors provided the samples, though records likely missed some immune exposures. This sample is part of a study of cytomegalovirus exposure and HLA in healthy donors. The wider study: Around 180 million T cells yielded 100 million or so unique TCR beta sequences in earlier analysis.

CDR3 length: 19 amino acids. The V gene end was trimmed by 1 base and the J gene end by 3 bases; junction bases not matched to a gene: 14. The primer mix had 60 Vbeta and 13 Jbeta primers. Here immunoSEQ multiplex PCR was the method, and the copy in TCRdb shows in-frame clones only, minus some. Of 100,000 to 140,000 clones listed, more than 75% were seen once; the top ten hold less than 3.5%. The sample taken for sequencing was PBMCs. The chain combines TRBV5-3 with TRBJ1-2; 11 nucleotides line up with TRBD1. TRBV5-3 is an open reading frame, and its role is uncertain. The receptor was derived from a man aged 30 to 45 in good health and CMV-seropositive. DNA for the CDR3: TGTGCCAGAAGCTTGATCGGCCCCGGGACAGGGGGAATGGACTATGGCTACACCTTC. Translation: CARSLIGPGTGGMDYGYTF.